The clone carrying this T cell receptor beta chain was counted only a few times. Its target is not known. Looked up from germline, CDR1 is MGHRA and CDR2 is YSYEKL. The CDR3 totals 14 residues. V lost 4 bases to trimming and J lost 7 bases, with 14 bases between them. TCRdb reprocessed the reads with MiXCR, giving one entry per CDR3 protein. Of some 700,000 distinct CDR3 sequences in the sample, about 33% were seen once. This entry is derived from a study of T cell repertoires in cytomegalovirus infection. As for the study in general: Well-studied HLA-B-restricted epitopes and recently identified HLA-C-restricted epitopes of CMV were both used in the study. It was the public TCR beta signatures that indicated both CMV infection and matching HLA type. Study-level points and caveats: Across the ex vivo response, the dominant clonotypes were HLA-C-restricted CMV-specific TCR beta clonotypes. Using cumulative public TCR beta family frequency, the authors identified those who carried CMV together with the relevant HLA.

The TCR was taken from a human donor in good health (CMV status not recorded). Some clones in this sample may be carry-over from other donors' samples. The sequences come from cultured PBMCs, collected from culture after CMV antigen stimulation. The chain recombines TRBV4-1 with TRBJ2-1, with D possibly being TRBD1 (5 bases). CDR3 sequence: CASSPLQGGNEQFF. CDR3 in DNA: TGCGCCAGCAGCCCCCTGCAGGGTGGGAATGAGCAGTTCTTC.